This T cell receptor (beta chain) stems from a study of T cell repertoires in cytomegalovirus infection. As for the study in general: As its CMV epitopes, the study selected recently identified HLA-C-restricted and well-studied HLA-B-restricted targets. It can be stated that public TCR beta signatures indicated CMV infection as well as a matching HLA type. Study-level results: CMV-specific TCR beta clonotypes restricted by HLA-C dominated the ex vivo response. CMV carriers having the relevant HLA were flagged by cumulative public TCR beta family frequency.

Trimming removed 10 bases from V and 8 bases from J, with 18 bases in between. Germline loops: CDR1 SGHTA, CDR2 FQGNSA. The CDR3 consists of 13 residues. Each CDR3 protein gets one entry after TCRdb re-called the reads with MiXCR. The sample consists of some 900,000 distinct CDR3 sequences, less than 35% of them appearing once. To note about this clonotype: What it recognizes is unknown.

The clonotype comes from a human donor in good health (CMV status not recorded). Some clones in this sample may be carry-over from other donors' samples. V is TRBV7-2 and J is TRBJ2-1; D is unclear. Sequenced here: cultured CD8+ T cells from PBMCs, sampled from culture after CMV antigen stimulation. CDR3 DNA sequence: TGTGCCAACAGTCCTCCACCTGTGGATGAGCAGTTCTTC. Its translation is CANSPPPVDEQFF.